What follows describes a single TCR beta chain. The data stem from a study of blood T cell repertoires in COVID-19. The CDR3 is made up of 11 amino acids. Trimming removed 5 bases at V and 5 bases at J, with 6 bases between. CDR1 is MDHEN and CDR2 is SYDVKM in the germline V gene. Sequencing was performed with immunoSEQ multiplex PCR; in TCRdb, only in-frame clones are kept and a portion is missing. The repertoire consists of 250,000 or so clones, with 70% to 90% occurring once and the leading ten covering roughly 3.9%. The receptor was derived from a woman aged 25-40 years with acute COVID-19. V gene TRBV28 combines with J gene TRBJ2-5; maybe TRBD2 (6 bases). Source material: PBMCs or T cells enriched from blood (not recorded which). The CDR3 sequence is CASSRGETQYF. The CDR3 region has the DNA TGTGCCAGCAGTCGGGGGGAGACCCAGTACTTC.